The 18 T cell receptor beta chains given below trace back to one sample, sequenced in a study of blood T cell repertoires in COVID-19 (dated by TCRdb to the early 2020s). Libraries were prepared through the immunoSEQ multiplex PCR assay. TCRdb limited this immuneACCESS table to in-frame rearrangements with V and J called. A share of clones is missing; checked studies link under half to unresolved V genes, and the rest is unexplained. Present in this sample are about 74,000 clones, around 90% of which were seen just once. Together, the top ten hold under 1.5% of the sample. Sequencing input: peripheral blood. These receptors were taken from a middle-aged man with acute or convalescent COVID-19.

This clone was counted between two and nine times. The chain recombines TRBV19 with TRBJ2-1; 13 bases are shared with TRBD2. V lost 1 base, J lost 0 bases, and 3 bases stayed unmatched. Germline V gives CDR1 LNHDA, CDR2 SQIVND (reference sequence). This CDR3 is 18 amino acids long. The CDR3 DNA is TGTGCCAGTAGTATAGGACTAGCGGGAGGCCGCTCCTACAATGAGCAGTTCTTC. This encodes CASSIGLAGGRSYNEQFF.

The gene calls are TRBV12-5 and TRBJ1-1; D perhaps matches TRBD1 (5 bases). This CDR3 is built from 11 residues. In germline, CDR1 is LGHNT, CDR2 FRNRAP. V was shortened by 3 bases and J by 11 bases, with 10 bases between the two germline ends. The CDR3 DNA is TGTGCTAGTGGTTTTTCAGGGCGGGCTTTCTTT. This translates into CASGFSGRAFF.

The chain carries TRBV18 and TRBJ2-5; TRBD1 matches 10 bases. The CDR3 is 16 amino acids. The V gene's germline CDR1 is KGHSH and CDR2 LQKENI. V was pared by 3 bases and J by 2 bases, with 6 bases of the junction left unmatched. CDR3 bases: TGTGCCAGCTCACCGACAGGGGGCGCGAGTCAAGAGACCCAGTACTTC. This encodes CASSPTGGASQETQYF.

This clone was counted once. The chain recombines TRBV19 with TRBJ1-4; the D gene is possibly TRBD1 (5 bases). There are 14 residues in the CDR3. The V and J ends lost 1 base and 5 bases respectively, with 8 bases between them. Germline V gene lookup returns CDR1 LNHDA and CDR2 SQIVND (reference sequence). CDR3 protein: CASSIGTSNEKLFF. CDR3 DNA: TGTGCCAGTAGTATAGGGACATCAAATGAAAAACTGTTTTTT.

CDR3: CASRVPTGSYNSPLHF. CDR3 nucleotides: TGTGCCAGCAGGGTTCCCACAGGGTCCTATAATTCACCCCTCCACTTT. The rearrangement links TRBV28 to TRBJ1-6; possible D gene TRBD1, 6 bases. Deletions cut 6 bases from V and 1 base from J, with 13 bases between. This CDR3 is built from 16 residues. Germline V gene sequence: CDR1 MDHEN, CDR2 SYDVKM.

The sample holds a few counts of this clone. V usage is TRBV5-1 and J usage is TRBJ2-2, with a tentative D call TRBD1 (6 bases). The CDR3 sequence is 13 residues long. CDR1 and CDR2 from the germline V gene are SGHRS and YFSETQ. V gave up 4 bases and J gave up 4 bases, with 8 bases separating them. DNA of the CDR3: TGCGCCAGCAGCCCACAGGGCACCGGGGAGCTGTTTTTT. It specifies CASSPQGTGELFF.

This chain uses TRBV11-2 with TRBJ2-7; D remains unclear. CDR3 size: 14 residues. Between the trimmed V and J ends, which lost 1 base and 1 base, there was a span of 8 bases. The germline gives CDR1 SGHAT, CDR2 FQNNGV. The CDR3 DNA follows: TGTGCCAGCAGCTTAGTGGTCACTTCCTACGAGCAGTACTTC. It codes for CASSLVVTSYEQYF.

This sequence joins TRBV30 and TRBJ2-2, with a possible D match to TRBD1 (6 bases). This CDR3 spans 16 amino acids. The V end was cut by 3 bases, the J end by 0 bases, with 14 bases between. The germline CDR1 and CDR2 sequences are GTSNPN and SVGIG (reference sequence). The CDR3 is CAWRAPDRTNTGELFF. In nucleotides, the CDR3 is TGTGCCTGGAGGGCCCCCGACAGGACGAACACCGGGGAGCTGTTTTTT.

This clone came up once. CDR3 in DNA: TGTGCCAGCAGCTTAGACCGAGTCACCCAGTACTTC. This sequence encodes CASSLDRVTQYF. The chain links TRBV7-2 to TRBJ2-5, with D unclear. Germline V lookup: CDR1 SGHTA, CDR2 FQGNSA. The CDR3 is made up of 12 amino acids. V was trimmed by 1 base and J by 8 bases, leaving 8 bases between them.

In DNA, the CDR3 is TGTGCCAGTAAACCGGGACAGCTACTTGAAGCTTTCTTT. It encodes CASKPGQLLEAFF. The V gene is TRBV19, the J gene TRBJ1-1; TRBD1 aligns across 7 bases. Germline loops: CDR1 LNHDA, CDR2 SQIVND (reference sequence). CDR3 length: 13 amino acids. The J segment lost 7 bases and the V segment lost 7 bases, leaving 9 bases of the junction unmatched.

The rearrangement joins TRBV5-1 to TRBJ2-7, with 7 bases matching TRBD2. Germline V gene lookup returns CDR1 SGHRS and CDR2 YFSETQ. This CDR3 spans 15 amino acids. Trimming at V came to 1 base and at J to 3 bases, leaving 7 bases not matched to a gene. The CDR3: CASSLRASGNYEQYF. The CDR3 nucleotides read TGCGCCAGCAGCTTGAGGGCTAGCGGTAACTACGAGCAGTACTTC.

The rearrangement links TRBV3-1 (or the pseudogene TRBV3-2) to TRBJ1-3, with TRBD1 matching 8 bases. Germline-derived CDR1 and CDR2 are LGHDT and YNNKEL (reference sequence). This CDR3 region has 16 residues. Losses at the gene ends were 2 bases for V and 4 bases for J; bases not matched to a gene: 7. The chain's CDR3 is CASSQRGTGRGNTIYF. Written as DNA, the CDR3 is TGTGCCAGCAGCCAACGAGGGACAGGCAGAGGAAACACCATATATTTT.

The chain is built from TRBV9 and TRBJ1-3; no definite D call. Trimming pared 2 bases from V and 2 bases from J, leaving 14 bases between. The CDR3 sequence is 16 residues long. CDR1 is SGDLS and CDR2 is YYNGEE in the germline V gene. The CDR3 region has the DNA TGTGCCAGCAGCGTTACGAGGAAGGAGGCTGGAAACACCATATATTTT. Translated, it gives CASSVTRKEAGNTIYF.

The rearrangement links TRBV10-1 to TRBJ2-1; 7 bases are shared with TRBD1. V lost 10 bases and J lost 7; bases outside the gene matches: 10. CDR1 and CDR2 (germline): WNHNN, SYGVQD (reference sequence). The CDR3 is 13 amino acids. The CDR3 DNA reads TGCGCCACCCAAAGGGACAGTCAGAATGAGCAGTTCTTC. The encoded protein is CATQRDSQNEQFF.

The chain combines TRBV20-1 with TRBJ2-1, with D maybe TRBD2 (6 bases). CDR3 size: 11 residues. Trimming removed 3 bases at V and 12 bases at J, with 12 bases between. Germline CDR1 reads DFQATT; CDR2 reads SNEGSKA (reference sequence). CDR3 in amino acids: CSARPGGTQFF. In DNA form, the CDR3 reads TGCAGTGCTAGGCCCGGCGGGACGCAGTTCTTC.

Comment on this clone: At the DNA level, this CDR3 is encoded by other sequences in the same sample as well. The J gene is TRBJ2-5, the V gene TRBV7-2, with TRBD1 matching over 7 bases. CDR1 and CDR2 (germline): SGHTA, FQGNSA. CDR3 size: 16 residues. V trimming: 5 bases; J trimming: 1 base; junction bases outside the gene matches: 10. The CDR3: CASSPRQGWAQETQYF. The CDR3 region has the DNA TGTGCCAGCAGCCCTAGACAGGGTTGGGCCCAAGAGACCCAGTACTTC.

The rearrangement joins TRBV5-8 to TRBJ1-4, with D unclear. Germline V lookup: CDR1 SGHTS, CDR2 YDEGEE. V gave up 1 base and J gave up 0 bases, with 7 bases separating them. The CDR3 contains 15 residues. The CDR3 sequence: CASSLYRSTNEKLFF. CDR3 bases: TGTGCCAGCAGCTTGTACAGATCAACTAATGAAAAACTGTTTTTT.

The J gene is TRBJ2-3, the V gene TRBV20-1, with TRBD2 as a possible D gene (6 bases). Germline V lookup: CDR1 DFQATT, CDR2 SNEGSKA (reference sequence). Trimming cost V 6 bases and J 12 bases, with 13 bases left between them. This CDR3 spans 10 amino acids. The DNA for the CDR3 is TGCAGTGCGGGGGACTCCTTACAGTATTTT. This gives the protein CSAGDSLQYF.